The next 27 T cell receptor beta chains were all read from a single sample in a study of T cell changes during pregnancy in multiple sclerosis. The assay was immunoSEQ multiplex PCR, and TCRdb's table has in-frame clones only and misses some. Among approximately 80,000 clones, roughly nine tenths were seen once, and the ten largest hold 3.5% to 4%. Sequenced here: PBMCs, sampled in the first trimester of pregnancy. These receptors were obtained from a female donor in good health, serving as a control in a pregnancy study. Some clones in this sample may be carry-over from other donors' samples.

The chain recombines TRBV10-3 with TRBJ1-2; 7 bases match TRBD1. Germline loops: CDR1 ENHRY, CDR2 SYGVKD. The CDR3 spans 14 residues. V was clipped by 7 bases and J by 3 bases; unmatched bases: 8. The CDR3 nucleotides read TGTGCCATCACCCGTACAGGGGAGGACTATGGCTACACCTTC. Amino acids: CAITRTGEDYGYTF.

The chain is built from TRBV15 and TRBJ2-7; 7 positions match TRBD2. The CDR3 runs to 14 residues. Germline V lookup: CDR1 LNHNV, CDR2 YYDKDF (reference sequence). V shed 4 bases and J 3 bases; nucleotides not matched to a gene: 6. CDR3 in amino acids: CATSKRDYVYEQYF. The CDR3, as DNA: TGTGCCACCAGCAAGCGGGACTATGTCTACGAGCAGTACTTC.

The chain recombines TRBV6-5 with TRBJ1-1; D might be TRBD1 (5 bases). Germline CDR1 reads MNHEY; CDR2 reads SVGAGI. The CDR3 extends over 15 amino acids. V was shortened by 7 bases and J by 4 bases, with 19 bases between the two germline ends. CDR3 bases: TGTGCCAGCACCCCGCGATTGGCGGGGGGCACTGAAGCTTTCTTT. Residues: CASTPRLAGGTEAFF.

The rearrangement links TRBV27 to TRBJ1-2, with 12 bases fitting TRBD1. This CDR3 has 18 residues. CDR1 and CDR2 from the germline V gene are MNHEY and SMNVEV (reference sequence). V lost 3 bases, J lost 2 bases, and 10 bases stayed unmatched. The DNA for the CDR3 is TGTGCCAGCAGTTTCCTTTCGGGACAGGGGGCGCCGAACTATGGCTACACCTTC. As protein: CASSFLSGQGAPNYGYTF.

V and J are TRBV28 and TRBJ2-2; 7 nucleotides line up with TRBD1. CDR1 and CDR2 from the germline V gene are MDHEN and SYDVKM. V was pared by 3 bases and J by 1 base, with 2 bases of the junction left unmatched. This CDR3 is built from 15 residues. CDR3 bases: TGTGCCAGCAGTTTTCGACAGGGGAACACCGGGGAGCTGTTTTTT. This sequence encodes CASSFRQGNTGELFF.

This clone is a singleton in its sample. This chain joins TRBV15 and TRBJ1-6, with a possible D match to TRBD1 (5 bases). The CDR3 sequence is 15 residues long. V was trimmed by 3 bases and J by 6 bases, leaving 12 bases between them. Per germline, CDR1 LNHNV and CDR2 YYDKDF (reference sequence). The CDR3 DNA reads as TGTGCCACCAGCAGTGGTTCAGGGCGTAATTCACCCCTCCACTTT. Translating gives CATSSGSGRNSPLHF.

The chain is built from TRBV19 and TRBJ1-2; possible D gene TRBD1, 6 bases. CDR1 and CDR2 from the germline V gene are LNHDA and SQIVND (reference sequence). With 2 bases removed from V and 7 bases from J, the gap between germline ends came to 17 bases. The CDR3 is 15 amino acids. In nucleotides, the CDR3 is TGTGCCAGTAGTATAACGTCAGGGGCGTTGGCTGGCTACACCTTC. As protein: CASSITSGALAGYTF.

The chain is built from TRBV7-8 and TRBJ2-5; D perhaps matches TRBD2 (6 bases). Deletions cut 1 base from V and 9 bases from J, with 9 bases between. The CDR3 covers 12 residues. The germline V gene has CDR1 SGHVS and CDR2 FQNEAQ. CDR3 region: CASSLGPGAQYF. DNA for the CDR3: TGTGCCAGCAGCTTAGGACCGGGGGCCCAGTACTTC.

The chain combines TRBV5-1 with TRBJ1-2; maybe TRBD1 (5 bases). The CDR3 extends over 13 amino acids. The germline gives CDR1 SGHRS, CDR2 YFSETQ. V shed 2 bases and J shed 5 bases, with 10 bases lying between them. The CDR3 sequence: CASSFSTEYGYTF. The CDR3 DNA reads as TGCGCCAGCAGCTTTTCGACAGAGTATGGCTACACCTTC. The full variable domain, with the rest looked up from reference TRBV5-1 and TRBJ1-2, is KAGVTQTPRYLIKTRGQQVTLSCSPISGHRSVSWYQQTPGQGLQFLFEYFSETQRNKGNFPGRFSGRQFSNSRSEMNVSTLELGDSALYLCASSFSTEYGYTFGSGTRLTVV.

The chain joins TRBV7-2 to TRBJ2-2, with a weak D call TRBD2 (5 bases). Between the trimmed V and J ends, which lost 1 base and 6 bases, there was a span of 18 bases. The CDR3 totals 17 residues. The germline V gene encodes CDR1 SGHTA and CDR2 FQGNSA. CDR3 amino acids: CASSLGRVSAESGELFF. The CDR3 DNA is TGTGCCAGCAGCTTAGGCCGGGTTAGCGCCGAGTCCGGGGAGCTGTTTTTT. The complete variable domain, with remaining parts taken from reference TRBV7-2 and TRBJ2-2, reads GAGVSQSPSNKVTEKGKDVELRCDPISGHTALYWYRQSLGQGLEFLIYFQGNSAPDKSGLPSDRFSAERTGGSVSTLTIQRTQQEDSAVYLCASSLGRVSAESGELFFGEGSRLTVL.

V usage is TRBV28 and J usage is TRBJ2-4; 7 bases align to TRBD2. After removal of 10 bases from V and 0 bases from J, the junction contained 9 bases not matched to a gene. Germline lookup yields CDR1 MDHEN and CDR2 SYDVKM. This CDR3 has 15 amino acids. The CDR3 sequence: CATRVGGEAKNIQYF. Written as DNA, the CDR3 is TGTGCCACCCGGGTGGGGGGGGAAGCCAAAAACATTCAGTACTTC.

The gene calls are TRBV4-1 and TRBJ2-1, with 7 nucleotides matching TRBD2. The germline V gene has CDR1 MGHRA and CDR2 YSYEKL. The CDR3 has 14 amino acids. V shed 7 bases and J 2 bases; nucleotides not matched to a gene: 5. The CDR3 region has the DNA TGCGCCAGCAAAACCCGGGAGGCCTACAATGAGCAGTTCTTC. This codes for CASKTREAYNEQFF.

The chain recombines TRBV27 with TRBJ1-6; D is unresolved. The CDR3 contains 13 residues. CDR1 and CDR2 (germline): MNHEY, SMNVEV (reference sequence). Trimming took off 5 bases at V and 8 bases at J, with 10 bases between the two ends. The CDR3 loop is CASSPQSYSPLHF. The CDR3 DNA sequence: TGTGCCAGCAGTCCACAGTCCTATTCACCCCTCCACTTT.

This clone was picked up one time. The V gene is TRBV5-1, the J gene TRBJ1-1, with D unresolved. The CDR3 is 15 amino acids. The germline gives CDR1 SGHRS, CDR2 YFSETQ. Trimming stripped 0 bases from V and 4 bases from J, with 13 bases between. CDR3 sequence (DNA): TGCGCCAGCAGCTTGGAGACGGGGATCGGCACTGAAGCTTTCTTT. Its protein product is CASSLETGIGTEAFF.

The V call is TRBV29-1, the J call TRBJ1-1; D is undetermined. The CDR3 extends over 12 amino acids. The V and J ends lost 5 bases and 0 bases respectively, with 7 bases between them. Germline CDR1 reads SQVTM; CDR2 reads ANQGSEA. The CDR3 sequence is CSVYQVNTEAFF. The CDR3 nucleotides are TGCAGCGTTTATCAGGTGAACACTGAAGCTTTCTTT.

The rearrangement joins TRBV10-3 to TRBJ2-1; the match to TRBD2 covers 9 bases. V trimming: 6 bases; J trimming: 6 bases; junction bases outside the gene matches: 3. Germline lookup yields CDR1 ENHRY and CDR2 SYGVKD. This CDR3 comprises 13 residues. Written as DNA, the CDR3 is TGTGCCATCAGCAAGACTAGCGGCAATGAGCAGTTCTTC. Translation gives CAISKTSGNEQFF.

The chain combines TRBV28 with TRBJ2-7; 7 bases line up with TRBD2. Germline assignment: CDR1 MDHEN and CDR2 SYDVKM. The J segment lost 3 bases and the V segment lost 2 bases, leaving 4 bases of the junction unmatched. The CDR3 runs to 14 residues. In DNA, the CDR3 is TGTGCCAGCAGTTTACGGGGGGAGCTCTACGAGCAGTACTTC. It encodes CASSLRGELYEQYF. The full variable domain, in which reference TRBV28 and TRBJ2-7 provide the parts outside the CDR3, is DVKVTQSSRYLVKRTGEKVFLECVQDMDHENMFWYRQDPGLGLRLIYFSYDVKMKEKGDIPEGYSVSREKKERFSLILESASTNQTSMYLCASSLRGELYEQYFGPGTRLTVT.

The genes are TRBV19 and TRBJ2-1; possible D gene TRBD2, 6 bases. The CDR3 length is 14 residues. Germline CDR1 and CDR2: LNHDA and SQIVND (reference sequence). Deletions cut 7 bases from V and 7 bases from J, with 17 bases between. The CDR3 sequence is CASKAGPQRNEQFF. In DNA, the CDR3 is TGTGCCAGTAAGGCGGGGCCTCAGAGAAATGAGCAGTTCTTC.

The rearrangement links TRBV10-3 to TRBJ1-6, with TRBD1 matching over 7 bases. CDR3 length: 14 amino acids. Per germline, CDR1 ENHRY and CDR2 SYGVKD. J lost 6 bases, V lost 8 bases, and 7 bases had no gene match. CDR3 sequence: CAIRAGGTNSPLHF. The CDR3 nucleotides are TGTGCCATCCGGGCAGGGGGGACTAATTCACCCCTCCACTTT.

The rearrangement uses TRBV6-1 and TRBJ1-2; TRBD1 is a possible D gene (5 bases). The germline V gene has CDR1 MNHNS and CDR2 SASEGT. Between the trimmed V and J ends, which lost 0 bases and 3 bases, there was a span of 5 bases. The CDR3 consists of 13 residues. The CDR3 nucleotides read TGTGCCAGCAGTGAAGCAGGGGACTATGGCTACACCTTC. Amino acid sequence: CASSEAGDYGYTF.

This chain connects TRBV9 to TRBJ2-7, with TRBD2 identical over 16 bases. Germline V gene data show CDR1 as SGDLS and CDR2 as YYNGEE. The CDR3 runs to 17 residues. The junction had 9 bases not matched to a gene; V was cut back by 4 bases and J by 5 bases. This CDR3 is CASSPGTSGRAGHEQYF. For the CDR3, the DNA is TGTGCCAGCAGCCCGGGGACTAGCGGGAGGGCCGGCCACGAGCAGTACTTC.

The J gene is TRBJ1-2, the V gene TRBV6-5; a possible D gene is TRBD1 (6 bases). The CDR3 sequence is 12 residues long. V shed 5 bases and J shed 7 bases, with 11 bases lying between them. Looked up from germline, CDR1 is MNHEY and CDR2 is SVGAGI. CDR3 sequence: CASSRGGGGYTF. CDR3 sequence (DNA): TGTGCCAGCAGTCGGGGGGGCGGTGGCTACACCTTC.

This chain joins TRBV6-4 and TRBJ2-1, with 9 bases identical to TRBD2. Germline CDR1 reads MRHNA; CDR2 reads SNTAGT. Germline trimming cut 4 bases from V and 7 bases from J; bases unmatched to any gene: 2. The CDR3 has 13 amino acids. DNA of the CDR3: TGTGCCAGCAGTGGTGCGGGGGGGAATGAGCAGTTCTTC. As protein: CASSGAGGNEQFF.

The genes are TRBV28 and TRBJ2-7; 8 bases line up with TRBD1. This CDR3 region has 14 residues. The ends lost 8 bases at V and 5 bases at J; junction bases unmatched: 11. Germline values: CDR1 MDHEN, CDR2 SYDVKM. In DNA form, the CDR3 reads TGTGCCAGCGCTACACCAGGGGGCGTGGACGAGCAGTACTTC. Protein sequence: CASATPGGVDEQYF.

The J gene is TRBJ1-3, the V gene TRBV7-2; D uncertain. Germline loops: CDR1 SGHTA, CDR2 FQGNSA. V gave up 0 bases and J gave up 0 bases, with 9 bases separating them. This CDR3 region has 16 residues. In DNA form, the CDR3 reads TGTGCCAGCAGCTTAGCGAGCGCGCACTCTGGAAACACCATATATTTT. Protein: CASSLASAHSGNTIYF.

The CDR3 DNA sequence: TGTGCCAGCAGTTATGCAGGGGGCGGTTATGGCTACACCTTC. Its translation is CASSYAGGGYGYTF. V and J are TRBV28 and TRBJ1-2; TRBD1 aligns across 8 bases. The CDR3 length is 14 residues. The germline V gene encodes CDR1 MDHEN and CDR2 SYDVKM. The J segment lost 5 bases and the V segment lost 4 bases, leaving 6 bases of the junction unmatched.

The CDR3, as DNA: TGTGCCAGCAGTTACGACAGGGTGAACACTGAAGCTTTCTTT. Translated: CASSYDRVNTEAFF. This chain joins TRBV6-5 and TRBJ1-1, with 7 bases aligning to TRBD1. CDR3 length: 14 amino acids. V lost 2 bases to trimming and J lost 0 bases; unmatched junction nucleotides: 0. CDR1 is MNHEY, CDR2 SVGAGI, per germline.